Below are 10 T cell receptor beta chains sequenced from a single sample in a study of response to subunit inactivated influenza vaccine. From the RT-PCR reads, TCRdb called clonotypes with MiXCR, one entry per CDR3 protein. Found here are approximately 520,000 distinct CDR3 sequences, 16% of them singletons; the top ten hold roughly 3%. The material was CD4+ T cells sorted from PBMCs, obtained about 23 months after vaccination. The receptor source for this set is a man between 50 and 70 years old who received an inactivated influenza vaccine.

This clonotype showed up just a few times. The genes are TRBV18 and TRBJ2-3; D may be TRBD1 (6 bases). V lost 3 bases and J lost 5, with 9 bases in between. The CDR3 length is 13 residues. Germline V gene data show CDR1 as KGHSH and CDR2 as LQKENI. CDR3 sequence reads: CASSPSGEDTQYF. In DNA form, the CDR3 reads TGTGCCAGCTCACCCTCAGGGGAAGATACGCAGTATTTT.

The chain couples TRBV28 to TRBJ1-6; the D is unclear. The CDR3 spans 16 residues. V dropped 5 bases and J dropped 2 bases, with 13 bases sitting between them. Germline lookup yields CDR1 MDHEN and CDR2 SYDVKM. This CDR3 is CASSPRGSPYNSPLHF. CDR3 nucleotides: TGTGCCAGCAGTCCGCGGGGTAGCCCCTATAATTCACCCCTCCACTTT.

The rearrangement joins TRBV6-5 to TRBJ1-4; 12 bases match TRBD1. V lost 2 bases and J lost 7; bases outside the gene matches: 11. There are 18 residues in the CDR3. Per the germline V gene, CDR1 is MNHEY and CDR2 is SVGAGI. CDR3 amino acids: CASSYGGQGASRGEKLFF. As DNA, the CDR3 is TGTGCCAGCAGTTACGGGGGACAGGGGGCCTCTCGGGGTGAAAAACTGTTTTTT.

This clonotype showed up just a few times. This sequence joins TRBV3-1 and TRBJ1-1, with D perhaps matching TRBD1 (5 bases). V lost 3 bases and J 0 bases, leaving 8 bases between the germline ends. Germline-derived CDR1 and CDR2 are LGHDT and YNNKEL (reference sequence). The CDR3 is made up of 14 amino acids. This CDR3 is CASSQGGMNTEAFF. CDR3 nucleotide sequence: TGTGCCAGCAGCCAGGGGGGAATGAACACTGAAGCTTTCTTT. Full variable domain (missing parts from reference TRBV3-1 and TRBJ1-1): DTAVSQTPKYLVTQMGNDKSIKCEQNLGHDTMYWYKQDSKKFLKIMFSYNNKELIINETVPNRFSPKSPDKAHLNLHINSLELGDSAVYFCASSQGGMNTEAFFGQGTRLTVV.

In its sample, this clonotype was seen a few times. The chain couples TRBV4-3 to TRBJ1-2, with D perhaps TRBD1 (6 bases). Germline CDR1 reads LGHNA; CDR2 reads YSLEER. The CDR3 consists of 18 residues. V was pared by 0 bases and J by 8 bases, with 25 bases between. The CDR3: CASSQDYGQFWGNRGYTF. The CDR3 DNA follows: TGCGCCAGCAGCCAAGATTACGGACAGTTTTGGGGAAATCGGGGCTACACCTTC.

V usage is TRBV5-1 and J usage is TRBJ1-2; 7 bases fit TRBD1. CDR1 SGHRS and CDR2 YFSETQ come from the germline V gene. J lost 11 bases, V lost 3 bases, and 7 bases had no gene match. This CDR3 region has 12 residues. The chain's CDR3 is CASSSGQTLYTF. CDR3 coding DNA: TGCGCCAGCAGCTCGGGACAGACTTTATACACCTTC.

This clonotype has ten or more counts. The chain employs TRBV11-2 and TRBJ2-4; 9 bases align to TRBD2. The germline gives CDR1 SGHAT, CDR2 FQNNGV. The CDR3 is made up of 15 amino acids. Losses at the gene ends were 1 base for V and 9 bases for J; bases not matched to a gene: 7. The CDR3 here is CASSLVNAGGPIQYF. CDR3 in DNA: TGTGCCAGCAGCTTAGTGAATGCGGGGGGGCCCATTCAGTACTTC.

This rearrangement joins TRBV20-1 to TRBJ2-7, with D tentatively TRBD2 (6 bases). This CDR3 region has 12 residues. CDR1 and CDR2 (germline): DFQATT, SNEGSKA (reference sequence). V was clipped by 6 bases and J by 5 bases, with 14 bases between them. CDR3 sequence reads: CSAPPGVNEQYF. The CDR3 DNA reads TGCAGTGCCCCCCCGGGGGTAAACGAGCAGTACTTC.

In this sample, this clonotype turned up a few times. This chain connects TRBV7-9 to TRBJ1-1; tentatively, D is TRBD1 (5 bases). Germline V gene data show CDR1 as SEHNR and CDR2 as FQNEAQ (reference sequence). Trimming removed 5 bases from V and 7 bases from J, with 14 bases in between. CDR3 length: 13 residues. This chain's CDR3 is CASSGQIDSEAFF. CDR3 coding DNA: TGTGCCAGCAGCGGACAAATTGACAGTGAAGCTTTCTTT. The variable domain in full, with the rest retrieved from reference TRBV7-9 and TRBJ1-1, is DTGVSQNPRHKITKRGQNVTFRCDPISEHNRLYWYRQTLGQGPEFLTYFQNEAQLEKSRLLSDRFSAERPKGSFSTLEIQRTEQGDSAMYLCASSGQIDSEAFFGQGTRLTVV.

The chain combines TRBV4-1 with TRBJ2-7; 9 bases agree with TRBD2. The CDR3 runs 17 residues. Germline CDR1 and CDR2: MGHRA and YSYEKL. With 2 bases clipped from V and 0 bases from J, the junction kept 8 bases outside the gene matches. Written as DNA, the CDR3 is TGCGCCAGCAGCCAATGGAGCGGGGGGACCCACTCCTACGAGCAGTACTTC. Its translation: CASSQWSGGTHSYEQYF.